This passage covers 12 T cell receptor beta chains from one sample sequenced in a study of CD8 T cells in Susac syndrome. Roughly 0.45 to 1 ug RNA was reverse transcribed with random hexamers. MiXCR, applied by TCRdb to the immunoSEQ multiplex PCR reads, yields one record per CDR3 protein. Of 300,000 or so distinct CDR3 sequences listed, around 92% are singletons. Sequences were obtained from CD4+ T cells from PBMCs. The source is a human donor with multiple sclerosis.

The chain carries TRBV5-4 and TRBJ2-1, with 12 bases aligning to TRBD2. Germline V gives CDR1 SGHNT, CDR2 YYREEE (reference sequence). The trim removed 3 bases at V and 6 bases at J, leaving 7 bases unmatched. This CDR3 contains 16 residues. CDR3 loop: CASSSRRLAGVNEQFF. CDR3 DNA sequence: TGTGCCAGCAGCTCGCGTCGACTAGCGGGAGTCAATGAGCAGTTCTTC.

This clonotype has a single count. This chain uses TRBV7-2 with TRBJ2-3; D gene uncertain. The germline CDR1 and CDR2 sequences are SGHTA and FQGNSA. The CDR3 totals 15 residues. Deletions cut 2 bases from V and 3 bases from J, with 12 bases between. The CDR3 DNA follows: TGTGCCAGCAGCTTACACCCCCCACAGACAGATACGCAGTATTTT. Protein: CASSLHPPQTDTQYF.

This sequence joins TRBV30 and TRBJ1-5; D possibly corresponds to TRBD1 (5 bases). This CDR3 has 13 amino acids. The germline gives CDR1 GTSNPN, CDR2 SVGIG (reference sequence). V lost 1 base to trimming and J lost 1 base, with 5 bases between them. Here the CDR3 DNA reads TGTGCCTGGAGTGGGGGGAGCAATCAGCCCCAGCATTTT. Its translation: CAWSGGSNQPQHF.

The chain carries TRBV28 and TRBJ2-1; D gene unclear. Germline V gene lookup returns CDR1 MDHEN and CDR2 SYDVKM. The V end lost 6 bases, the J end lost 6 bases, and 9 bases lay between the germline ends. The CDR3 spans 12 residues. The CDR3: CASRSSRNEQFF. CDR3 in DNA: TGTGCCAGCAGGTCGTCTCGCAATGAGCAGTTCTTC.

This chain's CDR3 is CASTDEVAGGYEQYF. The CDR3 bases are TGTGCCAGCACCGATGAGGTAGCGGGGGGCTACGAGCAGTACTTC. The chain uses TRBV28 and TRBJ2-7, with TRBD2 matching over 10 bases. This CDR3 spans 15 amino acids. V lost 7 bases, J lost 3 bases, and 9 bases stayed unmatched. Germline values: CDR1 MDHEN, CDR2 SYDVKM.

The chain employs TRBV25-1 and TRBJ2-5; D might be TRBD2 (5 bases). Germline values: CDR1 MGHDK, CDR2 SYGVNS. Trimming removed 2 bases from V and 3 bases from J, with 13 bases in between. This CDR3 region has 15 residues. This CDR3 reads CASSEPGLSKETQYF. CDR3 nucleotides: TGTGCCAGCAGTGAACCGGGATTATCAAAAGAGACCCAGTACTTC.

The rearrangement uses TRBV29-1 and TRBJ2-3, with 9 positions matching TRBD1. The CDR3 totals 14 residues. Germline V gives CDR1 SQVTM, CDR2 ANQGSEA. V lost 8 bases, J lost 3 bases, and 9 bases stayed unmatched. The CDR3 loop is CSLLQGALTDTQYF. CDR3 DNA: TGCAGCCTGCTACAGGGGGCTCTAACAGATACGCAGTATTTT.

This rearrangement joins TRBV20-1 to TRBJ2-7, with 10 bases that match TRBD2. The CDR3 is 15 amino acids. CDR1 is DFQATT, CDR2 SNEGSKA, per germline (reference sequence). Trimming cost V 0 bases and J 3 bases; bases outside gene matches: 5. The CDR3 reads CSAREASGRIYEQYF. The CDR3 DNA reads TGCAGTGCTAGAGAGGCTAGCGGGAGAATCTACGAGCAGTACTTC.

The chain uses TRBV15 and TRBJ1-2; D uncertain. The CDR3 has 12 residues. Trimming left V 2 bases short and J 8 bases short, with 9 bases between. Germline lookup yields CDR1 LNHNV and CDR2 YYDKDF (reference sequence). The CDR3 is CATSRLSGGYTF. The CDR3, as DNA: TGTGCCACCAGCAGACTTAGCGGCGGCTACACCTTC.

V is TRBV4-3 and J is TRBJ1-5; D remains ambiguous. Germline V gene data show CDR1 as LGHNA and CDR2 as YSLEER. The CDR3 extends over 13 amino acids. Between the trimmed V and J ends, which lost 1 base and 7 bases, there was a span of 8 bases. The CDR3 sequence is CASSQGRYQPQHF. CDR3 nucleotides: TGCGCCAGCAGCCAAGGACGGTACCAGCCCCAGCATTTT.

The chain uses TRBV5-1 and TRBJ1-1; a possible D gene is TRBD1 (5 bases). The germline V gene encodes CDR1 SGHRS and CDR2 YFSETQ. Trimming removed 6 bases at V and 0 bases at J, with 12 bases between. The CDR3 has 14 amino acids. CDR3 nucleotides: TGCGCCAGCAAGAGGGGAGATTTGAACACTGAAGCTTTCTTT. Its translation: CASKRGDLNTEAFF.

V usage is TRBV6-1 and J usage is TRBJ2-1; D not resolved. The ends were cut back, 2 bases at V and 8 bases at J, with 4 bases in the middle. The CDR3 consists of 11 residues. Germline V gene data show CDR1 as MNHNS and CDR2 as SASEGT. The CDR3 bases are TGTGCCAGCAGTGAATGGTATGAGCAGTTCTTC. Its protein is CASSEWYEQFF.